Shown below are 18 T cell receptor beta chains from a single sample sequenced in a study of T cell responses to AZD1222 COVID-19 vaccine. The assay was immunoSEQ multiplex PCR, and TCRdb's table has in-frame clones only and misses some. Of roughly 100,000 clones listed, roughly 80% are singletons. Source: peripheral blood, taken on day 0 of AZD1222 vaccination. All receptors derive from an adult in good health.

The CDR3 here is CASSILTGDGYTF. CDR3 nucleotide sequence: TGTGCCAGTAGTATACTCACAGGGGATGGCTACACCTTC. The V and J genes are TRBV19 and TRBJ1-2; the match to TRBD1 covers 7 bases. The germline CDR1 and CDR2 sequences are LNHDA and SQIVND (reference sequence). This CDR3 region has 13 residues. V shed 2 bases, J shed 6 bases, and the junction held 3 bases outside the gene matches.

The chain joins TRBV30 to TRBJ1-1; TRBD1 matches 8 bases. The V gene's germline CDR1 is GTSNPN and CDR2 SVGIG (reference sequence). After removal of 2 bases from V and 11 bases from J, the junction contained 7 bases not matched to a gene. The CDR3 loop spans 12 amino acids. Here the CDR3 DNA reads TGTGCCTGGAGTCCAAGGACAGGGAGGGCTTTCTTT. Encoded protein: CAWSPRTGRAFF. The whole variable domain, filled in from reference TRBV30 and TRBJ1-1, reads SQTIHQWPATLVQPVGSPLSLECTVEGTSNPNLYWYRQAAGRGLQLLFYSVGIGQISSEVPQNLSASRPQDRQFILSSKKLLLSDSGFYLCAWSPRTGRAFFGQGTRLTVV.

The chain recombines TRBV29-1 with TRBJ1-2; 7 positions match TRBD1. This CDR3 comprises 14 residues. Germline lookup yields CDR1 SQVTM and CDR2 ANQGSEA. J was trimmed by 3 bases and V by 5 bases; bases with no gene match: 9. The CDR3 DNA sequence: TGCAGCGTTCGGGGGACAGATTTTGACTATGGCTACACCTTC. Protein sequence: CSVRGTDFDYGYTF.

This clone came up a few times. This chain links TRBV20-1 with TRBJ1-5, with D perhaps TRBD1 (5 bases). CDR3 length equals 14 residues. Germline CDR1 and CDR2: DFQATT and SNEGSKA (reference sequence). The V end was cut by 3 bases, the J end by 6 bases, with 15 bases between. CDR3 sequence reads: CSASGGAGGQPQHF. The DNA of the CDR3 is TGCAGTGCTAGTGGTGGGGCAGGCGGTCAGCCCCAGCATTTT.

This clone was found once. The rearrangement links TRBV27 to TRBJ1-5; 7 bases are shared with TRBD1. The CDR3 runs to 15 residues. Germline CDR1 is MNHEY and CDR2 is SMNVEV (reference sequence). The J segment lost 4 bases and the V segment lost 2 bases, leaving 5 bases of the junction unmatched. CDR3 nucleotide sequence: TGTGCCAGCAGTTTAAGCCGGGACAGAAATCAGCCCCAGCATTTT. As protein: CASSLSRDRNQPQHF.

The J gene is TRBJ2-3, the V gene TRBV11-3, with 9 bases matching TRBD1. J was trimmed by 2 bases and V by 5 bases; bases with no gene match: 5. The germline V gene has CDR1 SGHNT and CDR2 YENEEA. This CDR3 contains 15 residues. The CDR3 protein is CASSPGTGLTDTQYF. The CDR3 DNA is TGTGCCAGCAGCCCCGGGACAGGGCTCACAGATACGCAGTATTTT.

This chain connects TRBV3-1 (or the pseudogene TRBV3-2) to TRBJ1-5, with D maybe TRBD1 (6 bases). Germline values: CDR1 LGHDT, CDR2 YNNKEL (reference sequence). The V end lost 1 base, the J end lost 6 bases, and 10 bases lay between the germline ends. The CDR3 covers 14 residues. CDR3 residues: CASSQGTGSQPQHF. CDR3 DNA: TGTGCCAGCAGCCAAGGAACAGGGTCTCAGCCCCAGCATTTT.

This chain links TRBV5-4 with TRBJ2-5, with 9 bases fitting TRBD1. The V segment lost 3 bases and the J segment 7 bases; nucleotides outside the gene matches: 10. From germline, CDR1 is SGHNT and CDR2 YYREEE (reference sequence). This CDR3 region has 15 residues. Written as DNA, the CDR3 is TGTGCCAGCAGCTCCCGGGACAGGGTAACCGTGACCCAGTACTTC. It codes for CASSSRDRVTVTQYF.

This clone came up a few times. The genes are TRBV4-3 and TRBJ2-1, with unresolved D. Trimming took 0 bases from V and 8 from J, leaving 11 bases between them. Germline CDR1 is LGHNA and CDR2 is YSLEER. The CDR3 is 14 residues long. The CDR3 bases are TGCGCCAGCAGCCAAGATACCCCCCAAGATGAGCAGTTCTTC. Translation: CASSQDTPQDEQFF.

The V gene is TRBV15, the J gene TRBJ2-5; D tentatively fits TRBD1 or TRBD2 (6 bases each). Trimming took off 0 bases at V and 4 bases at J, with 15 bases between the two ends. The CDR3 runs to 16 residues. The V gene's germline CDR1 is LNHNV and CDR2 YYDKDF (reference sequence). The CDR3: CATSRDYLGGGETQYF. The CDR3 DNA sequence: TGTGCCACCAGCAGAGACTATCTCGGGGGCGGAGAGACCCAGTACTTC.

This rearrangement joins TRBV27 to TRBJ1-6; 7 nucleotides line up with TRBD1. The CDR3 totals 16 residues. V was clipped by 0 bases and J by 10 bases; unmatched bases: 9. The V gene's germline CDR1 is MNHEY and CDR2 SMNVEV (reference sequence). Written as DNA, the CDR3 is TGTGCCAGCAGTTTATCCTGGCGACAGGGCAACTCACCCCTCCACTTT. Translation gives CASSLSWRQGNSPLHF.

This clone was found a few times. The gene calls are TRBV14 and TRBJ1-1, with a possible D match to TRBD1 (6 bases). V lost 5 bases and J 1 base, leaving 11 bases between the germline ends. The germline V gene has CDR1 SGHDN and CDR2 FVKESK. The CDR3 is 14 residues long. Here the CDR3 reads CASSDRMRNTEAFF. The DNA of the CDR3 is TGTGCCAGCAGCGACAGGATGCGGAACACTGAAGCTTTCTTT.

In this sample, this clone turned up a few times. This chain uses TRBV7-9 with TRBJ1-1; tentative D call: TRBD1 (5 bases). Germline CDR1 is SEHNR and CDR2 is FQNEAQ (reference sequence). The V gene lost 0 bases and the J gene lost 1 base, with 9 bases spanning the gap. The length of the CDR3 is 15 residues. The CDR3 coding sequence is TGTGCCAGCAGCTTAGCGGGGGGGACGAACACTGAAGCTTTCTTT. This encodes CASSLAGGTNTEAFF.

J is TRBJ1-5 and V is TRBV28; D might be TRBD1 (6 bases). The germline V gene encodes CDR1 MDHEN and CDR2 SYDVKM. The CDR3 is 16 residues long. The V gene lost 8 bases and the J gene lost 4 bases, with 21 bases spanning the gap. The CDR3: CASRGGGGGSNQPQHF. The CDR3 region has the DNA TGTGCCAGCCGTGGGGGGGGCGGGGGCTCTAATCAGCCCCAGCATTTT.

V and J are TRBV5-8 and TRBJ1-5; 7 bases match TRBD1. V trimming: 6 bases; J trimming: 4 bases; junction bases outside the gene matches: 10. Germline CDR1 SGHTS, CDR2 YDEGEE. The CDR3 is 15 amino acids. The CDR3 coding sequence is TGTGCCAGCACCCCGGGACAGCGATGGAATCAGCCCCAGCATTTT. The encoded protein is CASTPGQRWNQPQHF.

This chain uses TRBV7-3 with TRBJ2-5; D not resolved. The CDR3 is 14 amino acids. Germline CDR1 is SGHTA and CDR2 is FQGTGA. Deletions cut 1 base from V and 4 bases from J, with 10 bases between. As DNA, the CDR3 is TGTGCCAGCAGCTTAAGCCCGACGGGAGAGACCCAGTACTTC. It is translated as CASSLSPTGETQYF.

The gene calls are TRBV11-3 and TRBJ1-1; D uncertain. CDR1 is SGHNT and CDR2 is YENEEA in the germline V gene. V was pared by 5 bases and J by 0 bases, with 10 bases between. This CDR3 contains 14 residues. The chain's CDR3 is CASSNGRLNTEAFF. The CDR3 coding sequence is TGTGCCAGCAGCAACGGCCGATTGAACACTGAAGCTTTCTTT.

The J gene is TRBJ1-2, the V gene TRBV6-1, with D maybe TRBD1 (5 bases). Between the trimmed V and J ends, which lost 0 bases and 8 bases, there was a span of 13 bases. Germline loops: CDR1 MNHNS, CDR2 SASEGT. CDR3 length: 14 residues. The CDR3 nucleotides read TGTGCCAGCAGTGAAGCCAGGGAAATTCGGGGCTACACCTTC. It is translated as CASSEAREIRGYTF.